This is a list of T cell receptor beta chains from one sample in a study of blood T cell repertoires in COVID-19. Measured with immunoSEQ multiplex PCR; TCRdb has only the in-frame clones, and not every one. The table has more than 150,000 clones, roughly 76% seen once. Sequenced sample: peripheral blood. The origin of the receptors is a woman older than 75 with COVID-19, enrolled during active disease. The CDR3 runs from the conserved cysteine through the conserved F or W. The order of the fields is J gene, clone size, D gene, V gene, CDR3 protein, CDR3 DNA. The D gene is left open where the match is weak. Size tells how often a clone was seen (once, few, many) or the class of an expanded clone, and some rows leave it out.

TRBJ1-4 few - TRBV4-2 CASSQGSGGTNEKLFF TGTGCCAGCAGCCAAGGTTCCGGGGGAACTAATGAAAAACTGTTTTTT
TRBJ2-3 - TRBD2 TRBV5-1 CASSSGLARDTQYF TGCGCCAGCAGCTCCGGACTAGCGAGAGATACGCAGTATTTT
TRBJ2-2 - TRBD1 TRBV5-1 CASSLARTGLESGELFF TGCGCCAGCAGCTTGGCTCGGACAGGGTTGGAGTCCGGGGAGCTGTTTTTT
TRBJ1-2 once - TRBV24-1 CATSDFTGGGYTF TGTGCCACCAGTGATTTTACAGGAGGGGGCTACACCTTC
TRBJ1-5 - - TRBV6-2/TRBV6-3 CASSYSEYSNQPQHF TGTGCCAGCAGTTACTCAGAGTATAGCAATCAGCCCCAGCATTTT
TRBJ2-5 - - TRBV2 CASSAYGDEAQYF TGTGCCAGCAGTGCCTACGGGGATGAGGCCCAGTACTTC
TRBJ1-2 - - TRBV2 CASRVGALYGYTF TGTGCCAGCAGGGTAGGGGCCCTTTATGGCTACACCTTC
TRBJ1-4 - TRBD1 TRBV27 CASSLDRRNEKLFF TGTGCCAGCAGCCTGGACAGGCGTAATGAAAAACTGTTTTTT
TRBJ1-1 - - TRBV7-3 CASSFGMRTEAFF TGTGCCAGCAGCTTTGGCATGAGGACTGAAGCTTTCTTT
TRBJ2-5 - - TRBV6-2/TRBV6-3 CASSYQVPRLGTQYF TGTGCCAGCAGTTACCAGGTTCCAAGGCTTGGGACCCAGTACTTC
TRBJ1-2 few TRBD1 TRBV5-1 CASSTGQGIYYGYTF TGCGCCAGCAGCACCGGACAGGGGATATACTATGGCTACACCTTC
TRBJ2-3 once - TRBV5-5 CASGTGNTDTQYF TGTGCCAGCGGAACAGGGAACACAGATACGCAGTATTTT
TRBJ2-5 - TRBD1 TRBV10-3 CAIRDDRGQETQYF TGTGCCATCAGGGACGACAGGGGGCAAGAGACCCAGTACTTC
TRBJ1-6 - - TRBV7-8 CASSFRDSPLHF TGTGCCAGCAGCTTCAGGGATTCACCCCTCCACTTT
TRBJ1-3 - - TRBV19 CASSIPGRNSGNTIYF TGTGCCAGTAGTATACCAGGCAGGAACTCTGGGAACACCATATATTTT
TRBJ2-7 - - TRBV29-1 CSVAQSGSGEQYF TGCAGCGTTGCTCAATCCGGGAGCGGCGAGCAGTACTTC
TRBJ1-3 - - TRBV3-1/TRBV3-2 CASSQERGSGNTIYF TGTGCCAGCAGCCAAGAAAGGGGGTCCGGAAACACCATATATTTT
TRBJ2-7 - - TRBV7-2 CASSPLGAGEQYF TGTGCCAGCAGCCCTTTGGGGGCAGGTGAGCAGTACTTC
TRBJ2-1 - - TRBV7-6 CASSSTGPNEQFF TGTGCCAGCAGCTCTACAGGGCCCAATGAGCAGTTCTTC
TRBJ2-2 - TRBD2 TRBV19 CASSRGTSGDHTGELFF TGTGCCAGTAGTAGGGGGACTAGCGGAGACCACACCGGGGAGCTGTTTTTT
TRBJ1-1 - - TRBV5-1 CASSFRTQGAEAFF TGCGCCAGCAGCTTTCGGACACAGGGAGCTGAAGCTTTCTTT
TRBJ2-4 - - TRBV3-1/TRBV3-2 CASSTSRGNIQYF TGTGCCAGCAGTACCTCTCGGGGAAACATTCAGTACTTC
TRBJ1-4 once TRBD1 TRBV6-5 CASTTGAGSEKLFF TGTGCCAGCACCACAGGGGCAGGGAGTGAAAAACTGTTTTTT
TRBJ1-4 once - TRBV6-5 CASRSWGGDEKLFF TGTGCCAGCAGGTCGTGGGGCGGAGATGAAAAACTGTTTTTT
TRBJ2-7 few TRBD2 TRBV19 CASSSGRDIYEQYF TGTGCCAGTAGTAGCGGGAGAGATATCTACGAGCAGTACTTC
TRBJ2-2 - TRBD2 TRBV11-3 CASSSRLSGGPGTRAGELFF TGTGCCAGCAGCTCCCGACTGTCGGGGGGGCCCGGAACCCGGGCCGGGGAGCTGTTTTTT
TRBJ1-1 - - TRBV4-1 CASSQDQEGMNTEAFF TGCGCCAGCAGCCAAGATCAGGAGGGGATGAACACTGAAGCTTTCTTT
TRBJ1-1 - TRBD1 TRBV24-1 CATRGTGGKNTEAFF TGTGCCACCCGGGGGACAGGGGGCAAGAACACTGAAGCTTTCTTT
TRBJ1-5 few - TRBV28 CASSFTENQPQHF TGTGCCAGCAGTTTTACAGAGAATCAGCCCCAGCATTTT
TRBJ2-7 - - TRBV3-1/TRBV3-2 CASSQGQAEQYF TGTGCCAGCAGCCAGGGACAAGCCGAGCAGTACTTC